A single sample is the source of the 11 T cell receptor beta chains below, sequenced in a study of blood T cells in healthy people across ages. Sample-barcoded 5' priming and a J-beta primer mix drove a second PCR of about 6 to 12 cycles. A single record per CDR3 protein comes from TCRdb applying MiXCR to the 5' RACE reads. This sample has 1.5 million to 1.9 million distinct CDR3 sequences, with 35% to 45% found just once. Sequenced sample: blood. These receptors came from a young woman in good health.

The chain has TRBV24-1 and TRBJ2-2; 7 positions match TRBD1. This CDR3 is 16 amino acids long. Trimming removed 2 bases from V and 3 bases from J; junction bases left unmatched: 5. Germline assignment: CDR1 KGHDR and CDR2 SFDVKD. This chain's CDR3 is CATSDSDRVDTGELFF. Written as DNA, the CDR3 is TGTGCCACCAGTGATTCTGACAGGGTCGACACCGGGGAGCTGTTTTTT.

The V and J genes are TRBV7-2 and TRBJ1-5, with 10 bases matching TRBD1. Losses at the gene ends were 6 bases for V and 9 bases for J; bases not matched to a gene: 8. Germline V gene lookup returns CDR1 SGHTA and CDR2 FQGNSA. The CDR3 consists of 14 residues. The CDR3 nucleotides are TGTGCCAGCAGTCTCCGGGACAGGGGCGGGCCCCAGCATTTT. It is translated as CASSLRDRGGPQHF.

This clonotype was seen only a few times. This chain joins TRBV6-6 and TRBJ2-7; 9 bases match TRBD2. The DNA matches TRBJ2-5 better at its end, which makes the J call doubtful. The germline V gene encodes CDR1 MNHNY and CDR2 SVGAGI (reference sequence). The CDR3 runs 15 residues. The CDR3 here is CASSYGAGGLETQYF. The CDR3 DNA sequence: TGTGCCAGCAGTTACGGGGCGGGGGGGCTGGAGACCCAGTACTTC.

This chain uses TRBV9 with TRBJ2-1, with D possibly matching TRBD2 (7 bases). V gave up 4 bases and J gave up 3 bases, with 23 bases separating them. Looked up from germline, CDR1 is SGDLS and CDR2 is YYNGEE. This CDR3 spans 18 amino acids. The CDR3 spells CASSPRDYAGAGYNEQFF. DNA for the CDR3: TGTGCCAGCAGCCCCCGGGACTACGCGGGGGCAGGCTACAATGAGCAGTTCTTC.

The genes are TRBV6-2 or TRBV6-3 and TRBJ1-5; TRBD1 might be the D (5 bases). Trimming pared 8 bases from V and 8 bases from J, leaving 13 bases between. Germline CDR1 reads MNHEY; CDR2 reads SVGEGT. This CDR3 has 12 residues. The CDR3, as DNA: TGTGCCAGCGGGGCCCGGGAAGAGCCCCAGCATTTT. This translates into CASGAREEPQHF.

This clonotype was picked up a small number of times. In DNA form, the CDR3 reads TGTGCCAGCAGTTCCTCAGGGGTTGACACTGAAGCTTTCTTT. It translates to CASSSSGVDTEAFF. The V gene is TRBV6-2 or TRBV6-3, the J gene TRBJ1-1, with a possible D match to TRBD1 (6 bases). The V gene lost 4 bases and the J gene lost 3 bases, with 12 bases spanning the gap. The CDR3 is 14 amino acids. Germline CDR1 and CDR2: MNHEY and SVGEGT.

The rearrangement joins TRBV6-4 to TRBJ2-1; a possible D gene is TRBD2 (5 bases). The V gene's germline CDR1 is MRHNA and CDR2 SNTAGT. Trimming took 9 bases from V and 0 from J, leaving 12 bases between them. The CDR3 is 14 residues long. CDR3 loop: CARRPGCSYNEQFF. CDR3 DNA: TGTGCCAGAAGACCGGGATGCTCCTACAATGAGCAGTTCTTC.

The CDR3 is CASSQDLVSWDTQYF. The CDR3 DNA reads TGCGCCAGCAGCCAAGATTTAGTATCCTGGGATACGCAGTATTTT. The chain is built from TRBV4-3 and TRBJ2-3; no firm D call. V was shortened by 0 bases and J by 6 bases, with 13 bases between the two germline ends. This CDR3 is built from 15 residues. Germline CDR1 and CDR2: LGHNA and YSLEER.

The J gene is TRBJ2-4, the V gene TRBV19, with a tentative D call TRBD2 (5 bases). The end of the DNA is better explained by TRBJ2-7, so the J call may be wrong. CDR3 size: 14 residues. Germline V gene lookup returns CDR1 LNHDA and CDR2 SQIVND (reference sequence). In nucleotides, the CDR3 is TGTGCCAGTAGTATATACGACGGGAACTACGAGCAGTACTTC. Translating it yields CASSIYDGNYEQYF.

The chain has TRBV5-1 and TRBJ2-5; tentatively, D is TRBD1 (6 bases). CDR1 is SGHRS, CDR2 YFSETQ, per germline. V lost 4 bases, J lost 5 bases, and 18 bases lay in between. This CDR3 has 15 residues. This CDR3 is CASSGKTGPWETQYF. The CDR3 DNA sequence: TGCGCCAGCAGCGGGAAGACAGGCCCTTGGGAGACCCAGTACTTC.

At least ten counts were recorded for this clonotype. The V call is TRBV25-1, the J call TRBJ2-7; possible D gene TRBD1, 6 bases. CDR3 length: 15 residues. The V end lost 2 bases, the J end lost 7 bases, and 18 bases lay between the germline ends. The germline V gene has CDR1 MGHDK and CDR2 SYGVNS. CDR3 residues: CASSEGVGRGNEQYF. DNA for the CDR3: TGTGCCAGCAGTGAAGGGGTAGGCAGGGGCAATGAGCAGTACTTC.